This T cell receptor (beta chain) is drawn from a study of CD8+CD57+ T cells in acquired aplastic anemia. For CDR3 and TCR beta VDJ profiling, genomic DNA was the template used. MiXCR, applied by TCRdb to the reads, yields one record per CDR3 protein. The sample has hundreds of thousands of distinct CDR3 sequences; about two thirds are singletons. Trimming took off 10 bases at V and 0 bases at J, with 10 bases between the two ends. The CDR3 extends over 13 amino acids. Sequencing was performed on sorted CD4+, CD8+, or CD8+CD57+ T cells (not recorded which) from PBMCs. The origin of this receptor is a human donor in good health, serving as a control. The chain employs TRBV12-3 or TRBV12-4 and TRBJ1-3; D is ambiguous. This CDR3 is CAIGYDSGNTIYF. In nucleotides, the CDR3 is TGTGCCATCGGTTACGACTCTGGAAACACCATATATTTT.